The entry that follows covers one TCR beta chain sequence. The antigen remains undetermined. The data derive from a study of blood T cells in healthy people across ages. Across the study: For every two T cells, template switching captured about one barcoded beta molecule. Study observations and caveats: It was not possible, with unsorted PBMCs, to conclusively compare naive and antigen-experienced cells.

The V gene's germline CDR1 is SEHNR and CDR2 FQNEAQ (reference sequence). The CDR3 loop spans 15 amino acids. The trim removed 7 bases at V and 7 bases at J, leaving 12 bases unmatched. The use of a sample-barcoded 5' primer and a J-beta primer mix characterized a second PCR of roughly 6 to 12 cycles. Every sample gave at least 2.5 million paired-end reads containing CDR3. Via MiXCR, TCRdb re-called the 5' RACE reads, giving one row per CDR3 protein. The sample records under 750,000 distinct CDR3 sequences, around 50% being singletons. The specimen was blood. The chain joins TRBV7-9 to TRBJ2-1; 8 bases agree with TRBD2. This receptor was taken from a man of 80 years or more in good health. The CDR3 nucleotides are TGTGCCAGCAACTCCCCGGGGGGGCTTTTTAATGAGCAGTTCTTC. As protein: CASNSPGGLFNEQFF.